Below, 17 T cell receptor beta chains from the same sample are listed, as sequenced in a study of response to subunit inactivated influenza vaccine. TCRdb called the RT-PCR reads again in MiXCR, with one record for every CDR3 protein. The sample has about 540,000 distinct CDR3 sequences, less than 25% seen once. In addition, the sample was reused for a study of T cells expressing NK-cell markers. That study adds: TCR beta libraries carry UMIs added by 5'RACE template switching.

Sequences were derived from CD4+ T cells sorted from PBMCs, sampled 11 to 12 days after vaccination. The receptors come from a man in his fifties who received an inactivated influenza vaccine.

J is TRBJ2-7 and V is TRBV20-1; TRBD1 matches at 9 bases. CDR3 length: 12 amino acids. Germline trimming cut 5 bases from V and 3 bases from J; bases unmatched to any gene: 2. Germline lookup yields CDR1 DFQATT and CDR2 SNEGSKA (reference sequence). CDR3 region: CSAGDRDYEQYF. Written as DNA, the CDR3 is TGCAGTGCTGGGGACAGGGACTACGAGCAGTACTTC.

The chain recombines TRBV5-1 with TRBJ1-6, with 7 bases matching TRBD1. CDR3 length: 15 amino acids. Germline V gives CDR1 SGHRS, CDR2 YFSETQ. V gave up 4 bases and J gave up 7 bases; unmatched junction bases: 8. The CDR3 sequence: CASSLTGQRNSPLHF. The CDR3 DNA reads TGCGCCAGCAGCCTGACAGGGCAGCGAAATTCACCCCTCCACTTT. The variable domain in full, completed from reference TRBV5-1 and TRBJ1-6, reads KAGVTQTPRYLIKTRGQQVTLSCSPISGHRSVSWYQQTPGQGLQFLFEYFSETQRNKGNFPGRFSGRQFSNSRSEMNVSTLELGDSALYLCASSLTGQRNSPLHFGNGTRLTVT.

This clonotype was observed at least ten times. This chain links TRBV18 with TRBJ1-5; D unclear. With 8 bases removed from V and 2 bases from J, the gap between germline ends came to 10 bases. The germline CDR1 and CDR2 sequences are KGHSH and LQKENI. CDR3 length: 13 residues. In DNA form, the CDR3 reads TGTGCCAGCAGCCCCTCCGGCAATCAGCCCCAGCATTTT. Translating it yields CASSPSGNQPQHF.

The genes are TRBV5-1 and TRBJ2-3; TRBD2 matches 12 bases. The CDR3 is 15 residues long. V shed 1 base, J shed 4 bases, and the junction held 1 base outside the gene matches. Germline V gives CDR1 SGHRS, CDR2 YFSETQ. The CDR3 sequence: CASSLRTSGADTQYF. The CDR3, as DNA: TGCGCCAGCAGCTTGAGGACTAGCGGGGCAGATACGCAGTATTTT.

This clonotype was detected a few times. The rearrangement uses TRBV28 and TRBJ1-1; unclear D gene. Germline-derived CDR1 and CDR2 are MDHEN and SYDVKM. V was trimmed by 1 base and J by 0 bases, leaving 12 bases between them. CDR3 size: 16 residues. CDR3 protein: CASSLLGAVMNTEAFF. The CDR3 DNA reads as TGTGCCAGCAGTTTATTGGGCGCAGTCATGAACACTGAAGCTTTCTTT.

This clonotype was observed a few times. J is TRBJ1-5 and V is TRBV20-1; no reliable D call. The CDR3 runs 12 residues. Per germline, CDR1 DFQATT and CDR2 SNEGSKA (reference sequence). V lost 3 bases to trimming and J lost 2 bases, with 5 bases between them. CDR3 amino acids: CSASEGNQPQHF. CDR3 nucleotide sequence: TGCAGTGCTAGTGAGGGCAATCAGCCCCAGCATTTT.

The chain uses TRBV7-2 and TRBJ2-6; 9 nucleotides line up with TRBD1. The CDR3 has 17 amino acids. Germline-derived CDR1 and CDR2 are SGHTA and FQGNSA. The V and J ends lost 5 bases and 2 bases, in that order; junction bases with no gene match: 7. The CDR3 nucleotides are TGTGCCAGCAGCATCCACCGGGACAGGGCTGGGGCCAACGTCCTGACTTTC. As protein: CASSIHRDRAGANVLTF.

The sample holds a few counts of this clonotype. The V call is TRBV4-2, the J call TRBJ2-7, with D tentatively TRBD2 (5 bases). The V gene's germline CDR1 is LGHNA and CDR2 YNFKEQ. V was shortened by 0 bases and J by 4 bases, with 19 bases between the two germline ends. The CDR3 is made up of 17 amino acids. The CDR3 bases are TGTGCCAGCAGCCAAGACGGGATGGGAGTTGGGGTTTACGAGCAGTACTTC. Encoded protein: CASSQDGMGVGVYEQYF.

This sequence joins TRBV12-3 or TRBV12-4 and TRBJ2-2; no clear D. CDR3 length: 15 residues. Trimming pared 3 bases from V and 4 bases from J, leaving 12 bases between. DNA for the CDR3: TGTGCCAGCAGTTTGCCCCTGGGCCGCACCGGGGAGCTGTTTTTT. This gives the protein CASSLPLGRTGELFF.

The chain joins TRBV3-1 to TRBJ2-2; tentative D call: TRBD2 (6 bases). The CDR3 sequence is 14 residues long. Trimming removed 4 bases at V and 8 bases at J, with 14 bases between. From germline, CDR1 is LGHDT and CDR2 YNNKEL (reference sequence). CDR3 DNA: TGTGCCAGCAGCCCAGGACTAATACGAGGGGAGCTGTTTTTT. Translation gives CASSPGLIRGELFF.

The chain uses TRBV4-1 and TRBJ1-6; TRBD1 agrees at 7 bases. Losses at the gene ends were 0 bases for V and 6 bases for J; bases not matched to a gene: 5. The CDR3 spans 16 residues. From germline, CDR1 is MGHRA and CDR2 YSYEKL. CDR3 sequence: CASSQEAGTVNSPLHF. The CDR3 coding sequence is TGCGCCAGCAGCCAAGAAGCCGGGACAGTTAATTCACCCCTCCACTTT.

The chain couples TRBV5-6 to TRBJ2-3; D call uncertain. The length of the CDR3 is 18 residues. The germline V gene encodes CDR1 SGHDT and CDR2 YYEEEE. Trimming took 4 bases from V and 2 from J, leaving 23 bases between them. CDR3 nucleotide sequence: TGTGCCAGCAGCCGATATTGGATACCTAACCAACTCACAGATACGCAGTATTTT. Translating gives CASSRYWIPNQLTDTQYF.

This clonotype was detected ten times or more. The chain links TRBV7-6 to TRBJ2-3; TRBD2 matches 7 bases. Germline CDR1 and CDR2: SGHVS and FNYEAQ. This CDR3 is built from 17 residues. V shed 4 bases, J shed 6 bases, and the junction held 16 bases outside the gene matches. This CDR3 reads CASSSGVGGRLADTQYF. The CDR3 nucleotides read TGTGCCAGCAGCTCGGGTGTGGGCGGGAGACTCGCCGATACGCAGTATTTT.

The rearrangement joins TRBV20-1 to TRBJ1-2; the D gene is possibly TRBD1 (5 bases). The ends were cut back, 0 bases at V and 8 bases at J, with 22 bases in the middle. CDR1 DFQATT and CDR2 SNEGSKA come from the germline V gene (reference sequence). The length of the CDR3 is 16 residues. This CDR3 is CSARDLGGGGVHGYTF. CDR3 DNA: TGCAGTGCTAGAGATCTGGGGGGGGGAGGAGTGCACGGCTACACCTTC.

This clonotype was detected a few times. V and J are TRBV20-1 and TRBJ2-1; TRBD2 matches 9 bases. The germline V gene has CDR1 DFQATT and CDR2 SNEGSKA (reference sequence). This CDR3 spans 12 amino acids. The junction had 2 bases not matched to a gene; V was cut back by 7 bases and J by 4 bases. CDR3 in DNA: TGCAGTGGTAGCGGGAGTTACAATGAGCAGTTCTTC. It translates to CSGSGSYNEQFF.

There are a few counts of this clonotype. The chain couples TRBV4-2 to TRBJ1-2; TRBD1 is a possible D gene (6 bases). Germline loops: CDR1 LGHNA, CDR2 YNFKEQ. The CDR3 runs to 15 residues. Deletions cut 0 bases from V and 4 bases from J, with 12 bases between. The CDR3 DNA follows: TGTGCCAGCAGCCAAGATACCGGACAGTTCTATGGCTACACCTTC. Protein: CASSQDTGQFYGYTF.

The gene calls are TRBV12-3 or TRBV12-4 and TRBJ1-5; D remains unclear. The CDR3 sequence is 12 residues long. The V and J ends lost 6 bases and 5 bases respectively, with 8 bases between them. This chain's CDR3 is CASSLIHQPQHF. CDR3 bases: TGTGCCAGCAGCCTGATTCATCAGCCCCAGCATTTT.